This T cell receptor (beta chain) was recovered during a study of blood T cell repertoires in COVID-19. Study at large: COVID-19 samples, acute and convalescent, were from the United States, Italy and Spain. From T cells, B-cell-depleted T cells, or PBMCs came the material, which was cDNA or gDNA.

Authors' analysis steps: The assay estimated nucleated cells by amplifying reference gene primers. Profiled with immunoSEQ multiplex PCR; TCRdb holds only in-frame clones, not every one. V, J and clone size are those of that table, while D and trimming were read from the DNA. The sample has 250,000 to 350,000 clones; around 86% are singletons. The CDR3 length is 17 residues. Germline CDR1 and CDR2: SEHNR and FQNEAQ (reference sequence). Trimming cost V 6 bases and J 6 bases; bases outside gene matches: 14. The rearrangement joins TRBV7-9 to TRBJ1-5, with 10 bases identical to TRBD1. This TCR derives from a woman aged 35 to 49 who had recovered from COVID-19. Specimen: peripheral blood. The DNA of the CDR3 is TGTGCCAGCAGTTATCAACGGGGACAGGGGATGGGTCAGCCCCAGCATTTT. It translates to CASSYQRGQGMGQPQHF.